This is a list of T cell receptor beta chains from one sample in a study of blood T cell repertoires in COVID-19. Method: immunoSEQ multiplex PCR; TCRdb's copy keeps in-frame clones and lacks some. The table lists about 250,000 clones, more than 85% of them singletons. The sample was PBMCs or T cells enriched from blood (not recorded which). The source is a woman aged 50 to 65 who had recovered from COVID-19. Each CDR3 is given with its conserved first and last residue. A D gene is named only where the DNA matches it firmly. Expanded clones get a size class; other rows say once, few or many, or leave the size out.

J: TRBJ2-1; D: .; size: .; V: TRBV7-8; DNA: TGTGCCAGCAGCTTAGTGACATCCTTCCGATTCAATGAGCAGTTCTTC; CDR3: CASSLVTSFRFNEQFF
J: TRBJ2-7; D: TRBD2; size: .; V: TRBV7-7; DNA: TGTGCTAGCAGCTTAGCGCGGCTAGCGGGAGTCTGCCACGAGCAGTACTTC; CDR3: CASSLARLAGVCHEQYF
J: TRBJ1-1; D: TRBD1; size: .; V: TRBV5-1; DNA: TGCGCCAGCAGCTTGGAGGGACAGGGGGGCACTGAAGCTTTCTTT; CDR3: CASSLEGQGGTEAFF
J: TRBJ1-6; D: .; size: .; V: TRBV11-2; DNA: TGTGCCAGCAGCTTAGGGCTACAGGGCGTCTATAATTCACCCCTCCACTTT; CDR3: CASSLGLQGVYNSPLHF
J: TRBJ2-2; D: .; size: .; V: TRBV6-5; DNA: TGTGCCAGCAGTAACTACAGGGAGAACACCGGGGAGCTGTTTTTT; CDR3: CASSNYRENTGELFF
J: TRBJ2-1; D: TRBD1; size: .; V: TRBV19; DNA: TGTGCCAGTAGCCTCGACAGGGGGCCCGACAATGAGCAGTTCTTC; CDR3: CASSLDRGPDNEQFF
J: TRBJ1-1; D: TRBD1; size: .; V: TRBV4-2; DNA: TGTGCCAGCACCCGGACAGGGATGGGGAACACTGAAGCTTTCTTT; CDR3: CASTRTGMGNTEAFF
J: TRBJ2-3; D: .; size: .; V: TRBV7-2; DNA: TGTGCCAGCAGCTTATTGGGCATTACAGATACGCAGTATTTT; CDR3: CASSLLGITDTQYF
J: TRBJ1-5; D: TRBD1; size: .; V: TRBV30; DNA: TGTGCCTGGAACAGGGGATCTAATCAGCCCCAGCATTTT; CDR3: CAWNRGSNQPQHF
J: TRBJ2-7; D: .; size: .; V: TRBV27; DNA: TGTGCCAGCAGTTTAGCCCTAACGGGCTCCTACGAGCAGTACTTC; CDR3: CASSLALTGSYEQYF
J: TRBJ1-2; D: .; size: once; V: TRBV7-9; DNA: TGTGCCAGCAGCTTGGACAGCTATGGCTACACCTTC; CDR3: CASSLDSYGYTF
J: TRBJ1-2; D: .; size: once; V: TRBV18; DNA: TGTGCCAGCTCACCACCGGGCGACAGCTATGGCTACACCTTC; CDR3: CASSPPGDSYGYTF
J: TRBJ1-5; D: .; size: .; V: TRBV19; DNA: TGTGCCAGTAGCCCTGTAAATCAGCCCCAGCATTTT; CDR3: CASSPVNQPQHF
J: TRBJ1-5; D: TRBD1; size: once; V: TRBV30; DNA: TGTGCCTGGAGTGTACAGGGGCCCTTCCATCAGCCCCAGCATTTT; CDR3: CAWSVQGPFHQPQHF
J: TRBJ2-3; D: TRBD2; size: .; V: TRBV10-2; DNA: TGCGCCAGCAGTGAGTCGGTATTAGCGGGAGAGTTAGATACGCAGTATTTT; CDR3: CASSESVLAGELDTQYF
J: TRBJ2-3; D: .; size: .; V: TRBV12-3/TRBV12-4; DNA: TGTGCCAGCAGTTTTGTAACAGATACGCAGTATTTT; CDR3: CASSFVTDTQYF
J: TRBJ2-3; D: TRBD2; size: once; V: TRBV4-2; DNA: TGTGCCAGCAGCCCTGCAGGACTAGCGGGAAGGGATGCGCAGTATTTT; CDR3: CASSPAGLAGRDAQYF
J: TRBJ2-6; D: TRBD2; size: .; V: TRBV15; DNA: TGTGCCACCAGCTCGACTAGCGGGAGGGATGGGGCCAACGTCCTGACTTTC; CDR3: CATSSTSGRDGANVLTF
J: TRBJ1-1; D: .; size: .; V: TRBV3-1/TRBV3-2; DNA: TGTGCCAGCAGCCACCTCGACAGTGCTGAAGCTTTCTTT; CDR3: CASSHLDSAEAFF
J: TRBJ2-1; D: .; size: .; V: TRBV28; DNA: TGTGCCAGCAGTCCCGTCGACGCCGGGACATTAAACAATGAGCAGTTCTTC; CDR3: CASSPVDAGTLNNEQFF
J: TRBJ2-1; D: TRBD2; size: once; V: TRBV19; DNA: TGTGCCAGTAACGTAGCTAGCGGGAGGGCCAATGAGCAGTTCTTC; CDR3: CASNVASGRANEQFF
J: TRBJ1-1; D: TRBD1; size: .; V: TRBV27; DNA: TGTGCCAGCACCATGGACAGGGGTAGGAACACTGAAGCTTTCTTT; CDR3: CASTMDRGRNTEAFF